The 29 T cell receptor beta chains below were found in one sample sequenced in a study of blood T cells in healthy people across ages. A sample-barcoded 5' primer and a J-beta primer mix were used in a second PCR of roughly 7 to 12 cycles. TCRdb fed the 5' RACE reads into MiXCR, producing one record per CDR3 protein. Here the sample spans about 1.8 million distinct CDR3 sequences, about 49% being singletons. Source material: blood. These receptors were obtained from a woman in her thirties or forties in good health.

This clonotype was detected once. V usage is TRBV12-3 or TRBV12-4 and J usage is TRBJ1-4, with 8 nucleotides matching TRBD1. J gave up 7 bases and V 5 bases, and 9 bases lay outside the gene matches. This CDR3 has 15 amino acids. The DNA for the CDR3 is TGTGCCAGCAGTCGCACAGACAGGGGAACTGAAAAACTGTTTTTT. It is translated as CASSRTDRGTEKLFF.

The gene calls are TRBV20-1 and TRBJ2-4, with D perhaps TRBD1 (7 bases). CDR1 DFQATT and CDR2 SNEGSKA come from the germline V gene (reference sequence). There are 15 residues in the CDR3. The ends were cut back, 3 bases at V and 1 base at J, with 13 bases in the middle. As DNA, the CDR3 is TGCAGTGCTAGCGGAGGGGGCTCGGCCAAAAACATTCAGTACTTC. Protein product: CSASGGGSAKNIQYF.

This chain links TRBV10-3 with TRBJ2-3; D possibly uses TRBD1 or TRBD2 (7 bases each). Germline lookup yields CDR1 ENHRY and CDR2 SYGVKD. The germline V and J ends were trimmed by 10 bases and 4 bases, with 15 bases remaining between them. This CDR3 is built from 13 residues. This CDR3 reads CANPTGRADTQYF. The CDR3 nucleotides are TGTGCCAACCCGACAGGGAGGGCAGATACGCAGTATTTT.

V gene TRBV12-3 or TRBV12-4 combines with J gene TRBJ2-3; a possible D gene is TRBD2 (6 bases). The CDR3 extends over 17 amino acids. V lost 2 bases and J lost 2, with 17 bases in between. CDR3 DNA: TGTGCCAGCAGTTTAATTTCCCCCCGGCGGGACACAGATACGCAGTATTTT. Residues: CASSLISPRRDTDTQYF.

This clonotype was counted once. At one of its ends the junction is not consistent with the germline gene, which may arise from a read error. This chain links TRBV10-3 with TRBJ2-1; 9 nucleotides align to TRBD2. CDR3 length: 16 amino acids. Germline V gives CDR1 ENHRY, CDR2 SYGVKD. CDR3 sequence reads: CAISEGASGVYDEQFF. Written as DNA, the CDR3 is TGTGCCATCAGTGAAGGGGCTAGCGGGGTCTACGATGAGCAGTTCTTC.

This clonotype has a single count. V usage is TRBV6-5 and J usage is TRBJ2-1; D may be TRBD1 or TRBD2 (5 bases each). The V gene's germline CDR1 is MNHEY and CDR2 SVGAGI. V lost 0 bases and J 8 bases, leaving 11 bases between the germline ends. The length of the CDR3 is 14 residues. The CDR3 spells CASSYSNPGHEQFF. In DNA, the CDR3 is TGTGCCAGCAGTTACTCGAATCCGGGACATGAGCAGTTCTTC.

This clonotype was observed a few times. The chain is built from TRBV4-1 and TRBJ2-3, with 8 bases identical to TRBD2. V was pared by 0 bases and J by 2 bases, with 7 bases of the junction left unmatched. Germline-derived CDR1 and CDR2 are MGHRA and YSYEKL. CDR3 length: 17 residues. This chain's CDR3 is CASSQEPLAGTTDTQYF. In DNA, the CDR3 is TGCGCCAGCAGCCAAGAGCCCTTAGCGGGGACCACAGATACGCAGTATTTT.

In the case of this clonotype: Because it lacks the conserved phenylalanine or tryptophan at the end, this CDR3 is likely a read error. The chain uses TRBV10-3 and TRBJ2-5; TRBD2 matches 7 bases. Unmatched junction bases numbered 10, after V lost 4 bases and J lost 5 bases. CDR3 size: 15 residues. The germline V gene has CDR1 ENHRY and CDR2 SYGVKD. This CDR3 is CAISGDGLGTETQYL. The CDR3, as DNA: TGTGCCATCAGTGGGGATGGACTAGGCACTGAGACCCAGTACTTG.

The V call is TRBV6-6, the J call TRBJ1-1; 8 bases align to TRBD1. V shed 6 bases, J shed 5 bases, and the junction held 5 bases outside the gene matches. This CDR3 has 13 residues. Germline V gene sequence: CDR1 MNHNY, CDR2 SVGAGI (reference sequence). CDR3 in amino acids: CASRTTGGTEAFF. DNA for the CDR3: TGTGCCAGCAGAACCACAGGGGGGACTGAAGCTTTCTTT.

The chain has TRBV18 and TRBJ2-4, with D perhaps matching TRBD1 (5 bases). TRBJ2-5 matches the DNA end more closely, so the J call is doubtful. The CDR3 loop spans 15 amino acids. Germline V gene sequence: CDR1 KGHSH, CDR2 LQKENI. CDR3 in DNA: TGTGCCAGCTCACCTTGGGGCAGGGCGAAAGAGACCCAGTACTTC. This sequence encodes CASSPWGRAKETQYF.

The genes are TRBV20-1 and TRBJ2-3, with 10 bases that match TRBD2. The CDR3 has 14 amino acids. The V and J ends lost 6 bases and 4 bases, in that order; junction bases with no gene match: 7. CDR1 is DFQATT and CDR2 is SNEGSKA in the germline V gene (reference sequence). DNA for the CDR3: TGCAGTGCGTTAAGCGGGGGGGCCTCAGATACGCAGTATTTT. It encodes CSALSGGASDTQYF.

This clonotype was recorded only once. The V call is TRBV12-3 or TRBV12-4, the J call TRBJ2-3; D is unresolved. This CDR3 contains 14 residues. Trimming stripped 5 bases from V and 1 base from J, with 10 bases between. The CDR3 spells CASSTSTRTDTQYF. The CDR3 region has the DNA TGTGCCAGCAGTACAAGCACTCGCACAGATACGCAGTATTTT.

The chain combines TRBV6-5 with TRBJ2-4; D gene unclear. The J call is in doubt because the DNA end fits TRBJ2-7 better. The length of the CDR3 is 14 residues. CDR1 is MNHEY, CDR2 SVGAGI, per germline. This CDR3 is CASSWSSRAGEQYF. The CDR3 DNA sequence: TGTGCCAGCAGTTGGAGTTCCCGTGCAGGCGAGCAGTACTTC.

J is TRBJ2-1 and V is TRBV5-1; D not certain. The CDR3 runs to 16 residues. V lost 0 bases and J 5 bases, leaving 15 bases between the germline ends. CDR1 is SGHRS and CDR2 is YFSETQ in the germline V gene. The CDR3 DNA reads as TGCGCCAGCAGCTTGGCTCGGGCCCAGACCCACAATGAGCAGTTCTTC. It codes for CASSLARAQTHNEQFF.

This clonotype appeared a few times. This rearrangement joins TRBV15 to TRBJ2-1; perhaps TRBD1 as D (6 bases). The germline V gene encodes CDR1 LNHNV and CDR2 YYDKDF (reference sequence). With 0 bases removed from V and 9 bases from J, the gap between germline ends came to 12 bases. CDR3 length equals 14 residues. CDR3 in amino acids: CATSRDGRGGEQFF. The CDR3 DNA reads TGTGCCACCAGCAGAGACGGCAGGGGTGGTGAGCAGTTCTTC.

The CDR3 coding sequence is TGCGCCAGCAGCTTGGAGCGCCAGGGCCCAGATACGCAGTATTTT. Protein sequence: CASSLERQGPDTQYF. The chain recombines TRBV5-1 with TRBJ2-3; D possibly corresponds to TRBD1 (5 bases). Trimming shortened V by 0 bases and J by 4 bases, and 12 bases separated the two germline ends. The CDR3 loop spans 15 amino acids. Per the germline V gene, CDR1 is SGHRS and CDR2 is YFSETQ.

This clonotype occurred a few times. V is TRBV12-5 and J is TRBJ2-1; no reliable D call. Germline loops: CDR1 LGHNT, CDR2 FRNRAP. Trimming shortened V by 2 bases and J by 6 bases, and 5 bases separated the two germline ends. This CDR3 has 12 residues. CDR3 nucleotide sequence: TGTGCTAGTGGTTTGCCACCCAATGAGCAGTTCTTC. Translated, it gives CASGLPPNEQFF.

The chain uses TRBV10-3 and TRBJ2-7; no definite D call. The last part of the DNA fits TRBJ2-5 better; the J call may be wrong. The CDR3 is made up of 12 amino acids. Germline V gene sequence: CDR1 ENHRY, CDR2 SYGVKD. The CDR3 is CAISAAAETQYF. The DNA for the CDR3 is TGTGCCATCAGTGCTGCAGCGGAGACCCAGTACTTC.

A few counts support this clonotype. The V and J genes are TRBV4-1 and TRBJ2-5; no definite D call. Trimming removed 0 bases from V and 5 bases from J, with 10 bases in between. Germline CDR1 reads MGHRA; CDR2 reads YSYEKL. The CDR3 extends over 14 amino acids. In DNA form, the CDR3 reads TGCGCCAGCAGCCAAGATGGGCGTCGGGAGACCCAGTACTTC. Amino acid sequence: CASSQDGRRETQYF.

The rearrangement uses TRBV20-1 and TRBJ2-6; 7 bases match TRBD1. The ends lost 4 bases at V and 0 bases at J; junction bases unmatched: 9. The germline CDR1 and CDR2 sequences are DFQATT and SNEGSKA (reference sequence). CDR3 length: 17 amino acids. CDR3 region: CSAIRKDRLSGANVLTF. DNA of the CDR3: TGCAGTGCTATCCGAAAGGACAGGCTCTCTGGGGCCAACGTCCTGACTTTC.

V usage is TRBV5-4 and J usage is TRBJ2-1; 8 positions match TRBD2. Germline V CDR1 and CDR2: SGHNT, YYREEE (reference sequence). Germline trimming cut 4 bases from V and 8 bases from J; bases unmatched to any gene: 11. The length of the CDR3 is 15 residues. The CDR3 DNA sequence: TGTGCCAGCAGCCCGGGGGGGGGTAGAGGGGATGAGCAGTTCTTC. It yields the protein CASSPGGGRGDEQFF.

This chain uses TRBV7-8 with TRBJ2-3; 10 nucleotides align to TRBD2. V shed 2 bases and J 3 bases; nucleotides not matched to a gene: 20. The germline V gene has CDR1 SGHVS and CDR2 FQNEAQ. The CDR3 covers 21 residues. The CDR3 DNA sequence: TGTGCCAGCAGCTTAAGGGCCGTCCAGCGGGGGGGAACCCTAGGGACAGATACGCAGTATTTT. Translation gives CASSLRAVQRGGTLGTDTQYF.

This clonotype was observed a single time. This chain links TRBV6-1 with TRBJ2-4; D is perhaps TRBD1 (6 bases). Matching the DNA end better, TRBJ2-5 makes the J call doubtful. This CDR3 comprises 15 residues. Germline assignment: CDR1 MNHNS and CDR2 SASEGT. The CDR3 region is CASTPSRNREETQYF. DNA of the CDR3: TGTGCCAGCACTCCATCCCGAAACAGGGAAGAGACCCAGTACTTC.

The rearrangement links TRBV18 to TRBJ1-2, with no clear D. The germline V and J ends were trimmed by 1 base and 0 bases, with 6 bases remaining between them. This CDR3 is 14 amino acids long. Germline assignment: CDR1 KGHSH and CDR2 LQKENI. CDR3: CASSPQKANYGYTF. Here the CDR3 DNA reads TGTGCCAGCTCACCACAGAAAGCTAACTATGGCTACACCTTC.

V gene TRBV24-1 combines with J gene TRBJ2-3, with TRBD2 matching over 12 bases. The CDR3 loop spans 15 amino acids. V lost 7 bases and J lost 6; bases outside the gene matches: 7. Germline CDR1 reads KGHDR; CDR2 reads SFDVKD. The CDR3 DNA reads TGTGCCACCAGGACGACTAGCGGGGGAAGGGATACGCAGTATTTT. This translates into CATRTTSGGRDTQYF.

The chain combines TRBV28 with TRBJ2-1, with 8 bases identical to TRBD1. V lost 2 bases, J lost 5 bases, and 5 bases stayed unmatched. Germline loops: CDR1 MDHEN, CDR2 SYDVKM. This CDR3 spans 15 amino acids. This CDR3 is CASSLQGAKDNEQFF. The DNA for the CDR3 is TGTGCCAGCAGTTTACAGGGGGCAAAGGACAATGAGCAGTTCTTC.

The genes are TRBV7-2 and TRBJ1-4; 7 nucleotides align to TRBD1. J gave up 6 bases and V 4 bases, and 8 bases lay outside the gene matches. The CDR3 consists of 15 residues. Germline loops: CDR1 SGHTA, CDR2 FQGNSA. The CDR3 nucleotides are TGTGCCAGCAGCTGGCACAGGGGAACGGATGAAAAACTGTTTTTT. Translation gives CASSWHRGTDEKLFF.

This clonotype was seen a handful of times. J is TRBJ1-1 and V is TRBV4-2; D may be TRBD1 (6 bases). This CDR3 is built from 15 residues. Germline-derived CDR1 and CDR2 are LGHNA and YNFKEQ. Trimming removed 1 base from V and 1 base from J, with 10 bases in between. CDR3 DNA sequence: TGTGCCAGCAGCCAAGTTAACAGGGAGAACACTGAAGCTTTCTTT. As protein: CASSQVNRENTEAFF.

This clonotype was seen a few times. This rearrangement joins TRBV2 to TRBJ2-3, with no clear D. In germline, CDR1 is SNHLY, CDR2 FYNNEI. V lost 7 bases, J lost 6 bases, and 5 bases lay in between. This CDR3 is 10 amino acids long. CDR3: CASTYDTQYF. CDR3 nucleotide sequence: TGTGCCAGCACTTACGATACGCAGTATTTT.